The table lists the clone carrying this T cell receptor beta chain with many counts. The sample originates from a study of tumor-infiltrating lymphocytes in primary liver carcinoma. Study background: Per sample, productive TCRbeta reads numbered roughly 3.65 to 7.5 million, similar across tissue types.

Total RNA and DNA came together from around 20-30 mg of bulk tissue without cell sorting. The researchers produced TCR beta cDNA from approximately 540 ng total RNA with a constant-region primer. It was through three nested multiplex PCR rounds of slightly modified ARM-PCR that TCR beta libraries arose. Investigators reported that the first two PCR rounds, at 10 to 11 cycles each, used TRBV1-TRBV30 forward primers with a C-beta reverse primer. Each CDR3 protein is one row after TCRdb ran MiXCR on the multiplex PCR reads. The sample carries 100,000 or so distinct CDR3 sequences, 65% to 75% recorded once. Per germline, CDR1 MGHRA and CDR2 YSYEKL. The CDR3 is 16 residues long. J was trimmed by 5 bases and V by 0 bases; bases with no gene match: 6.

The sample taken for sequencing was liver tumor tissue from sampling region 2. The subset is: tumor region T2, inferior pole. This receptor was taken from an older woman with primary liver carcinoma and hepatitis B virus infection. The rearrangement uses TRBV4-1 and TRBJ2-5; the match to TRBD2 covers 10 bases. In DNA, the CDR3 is TGCGCCAGCAGCCAAGATTGGACTAGCGGTGGGGAGACCCAGTACTTC. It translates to CASSQDWTSGGETQYF.